The rows below give T cell receptor beta chains drawn from one sample of a study of control samples from healthy donors and cancer patients. Sequencing was performed with immunoSEQ multiplex PCR; in TCRdb, only in-frame clones are kept and a portion is missing. The repertoire has 63,000 or so clones, around 90% of them found once; the top ten carry 5% to 7%. The sequenced sample was PBMCs. The source of these receptors is a man in his 60s with colorectal cancer. The CDR3 runs from the conserved cysteine through the conserved F or W. A D gene is named only where the DNA matches it firmly.

d_call,cdr3_length,v_call,j_call,cdr3_aa
NA,16,TRBV4-1,TRBJ2-7,CASSQPTGRGTYEQYF
NA,13,TRBV5-1,TRBJ1-1,CASSDLQETEAFF
TRBD1,18,TRBV9,TRBJ2-6,CASSLQTGAGSGANVLTF
TRBD1,15,TRBV18,TRBJ1-5,CASSPLGQGDQPQHF
TRBD1,14,TRBV5-1,TRBJ1-4,CASSRGQRNEKLFF
TRBD2,14,TRBV15,TRBJ2-5,CATSRATSGETQYF
NA,14,TRBV5-6,TRBJ2-7,CASSFAGSSYEQYF
NA,13,TRBV2,TRBJ1-2,CASSDREYGGYTF
NA,11,TRBV28,TRBJ2-2,CASSLSGKLFF
NA,13,TRBV7-9,TRBJ2-1,CASSLTAINEQFF
NA,15,TRBV11-2,TRBJ1-1,CASVPNSGRDTEAFF
TRBD2,16,TRBV4-1,TRBJ2-7,CASSQGTSFLSYEQYF
NA,14,TRBV20-1,TRBJ1-5,CSASAGYSNQPQHF
NA,13,TRBV5-1,TRBJ2-7,CATSRERGYEQYF
TRBD1,13,TRBV7-2,TRBJ1-2,CASSSTGPKGYTF
NA,15,TRBV7-9,TRBJ1-3,CASSLQKSSGNTIYF
TRBD2,15,TRBV27,TRBJ2-5,CASSSHRDYGETQYF
TRBD1,14,TRBV5-8,TRBJ1-2,CASSLKTGMGGYTF
NA,16,TRBV25-1,TRBJ2-1,CASSEYGSGDYNEQFF
TRBD1,15,TRBV6-2/TRBV6-3,TRBJ1-5,CASSRRQGGNQPQHF
NA,15,TRBV3-1/TRBV3-2,TRBJ2-7,CASSQQAGTPGEQYF
NA,13,TRBV18,TRBJ2-3,CASSPSGADTQYF
NA,18,TRBV10-1,TRBJ2-3,CANARGRSLGLALDTQYF
TRBD1,15,TRBV2,TRBJ1-4,CASTPQGAPNEKLFF
TRBD2,17,TRBV7-9,TRBJ2-6,CASSSWGEGYWANVLTF
TRBD1,15,TRBV9,TRBJ2-2,CASSVRDSSHGELFF
TRBD1,15,TRBV7-2,TRBJ2-7,CASSLRGGNSYEQYF
NA,14,TRBV14,TRBJ1-2,CASSQGLPNYGYTF
NA,12,TRBV20-1,TRBJ2-7,CSASEGIGEQYF
NA,12,TRBV7-6,TRBJ2-5,CASSLSGETQYF
NA,12,TRBV7-9,TRBJ2-5,CASSLVSETQYF
NA,15,TRBV19,TRBJ1-4,CASTLGGGGDEKLFF
NA,13,TRBV6-5,TRBJ2-3,CASSYPNTDTQYF
TRBD1,15,TRBV6-5,TRBJ1-4,CASREIQGAYEKLFF
NA,15,TRBV4-3,TRBJ2-7,CASSQDRGETYEQYF
NA,11,TRBV20-1,TRBJ2-7,CSALSSYEQYF
TRBD2,15,TRBV4-1,TRBJ2-1,CASSWLSGGNNEQFF
NA,12,TRBV28,TRBJ1-5,CASSLKGQPQHF
NA,14,TRBV28,TRBJ1-6,CASTDSGEVSPLHF
TRBD1,15,TRBV5-5,TRBJ1-6,CASSLAPGQNSPLHF
NA,14,TRBV4-1,TRBJ2-7,CASSQRRGIYEQYF
TRBD1,14,TRBV18,TRBJ1-1,CASSQTGGISEAFF
NA,14,TRBV10-3,TRBJ1-4,CAISDGVGNEKLFF
NA,12,TRBV30,TRBJ1-1,CAWSTHSTEAFF
NA,14,TRBV15,TRBJ2-5,CATSRDRAEETQYF
NA,12,TRBV28,TRBJ1-6,CASSSLRSPLHF
NA,12,TRBV4-1,TRBJ1-1,CASSPRDTEAFF
NA,14,TRBV18,TRBJ1-3,CASSWDYSGNTIYF
NA,15,TRBV30,TRBJ2-3,CAWSVGGTSTDTQYF
TRBD1,14,TRBV7-9,TRBJ1-1,CASSLEGTGERAFF
NA,14,TRBV2,TRBJ2-1,CASSPDRPSNEQFF
TRBD2,15,TRBV5-4,TRBJ2-5,CASSLAGGEQETQYF
NA,14,TRBV30,TRBJ1-1,CAWQRGRLNTEAFF
NA,16,TRBV7-3,TRBJ2-2,CASSLRGDPNTGELFF
NA,12,TRBV12-3/TRBV12-4,TRBJ2-3,CASSLFVDTQYF
NA,15,TRBV27,TRBJ2-1,CASTARGGPYNEQFF
NA,11,TRBV29-1,TRBJ2-1,CSVSGVIEQFF